This section outlines one T cell receptor (beta chain) sequence together with its context. This entry is derived from a study of T cell clusters in autoimmune cytopenias. CDR1 and CDR2 (germline): SGHRS, YFSETQ. This CDR3 has 11 residues. Roughly 38,000 genome equivalents of blood DNA were amplified for TRB. One tube held mixed TRB-A and TRB-B primer pools for touch-down PCR. TCRdb reprocessed the multiplex PCR reads, with one entry per CDR3 protein and no DNA. The sample totals approximately 15,000 distinct CDR3 sequences. These data also featured in a second study, about T cell repertoires in aging, cancer and after chemotherapy. That publication notes: About 10 million TCR reads made up the full dataset. In each cancer cohort, median generation probability increased across chemotherapy, suggesting thymic output rebounded.

Specimen: peripheral blood. The clonotype was recovered from a human donor in good health. V is TRBV5-1 and J is TRBJ2-5. CDR3 protein: CASGERETQYF.